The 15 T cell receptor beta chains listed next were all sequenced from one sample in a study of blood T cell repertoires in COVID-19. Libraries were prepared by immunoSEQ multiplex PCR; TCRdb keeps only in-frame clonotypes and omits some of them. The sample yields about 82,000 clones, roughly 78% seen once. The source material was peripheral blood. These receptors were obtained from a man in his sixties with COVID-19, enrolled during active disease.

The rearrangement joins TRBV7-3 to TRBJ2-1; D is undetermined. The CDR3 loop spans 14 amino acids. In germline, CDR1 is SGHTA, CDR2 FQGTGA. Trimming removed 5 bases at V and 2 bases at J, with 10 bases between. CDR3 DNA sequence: TGTGCCAGCAGCCCCAGCGCAGCCTACAATGAGCAGTTCTTC. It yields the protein CASSPSAAYNEQFF. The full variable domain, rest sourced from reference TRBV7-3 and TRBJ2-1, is GAGVSQTPSNKVTEKGKYVELRCDPISGHTALYWYRQSLGQGPEFLIYFQGTGAADDSGLPNDRFFAVRPEGSVSTLKIQRTERGDSAVYLCASSPSAAYNEQFFGPGTRLTVL.

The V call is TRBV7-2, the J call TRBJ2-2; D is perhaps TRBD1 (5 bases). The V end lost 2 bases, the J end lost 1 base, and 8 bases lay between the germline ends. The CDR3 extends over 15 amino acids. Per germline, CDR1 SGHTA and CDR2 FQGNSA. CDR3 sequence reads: CASSLSQGNTGELFF. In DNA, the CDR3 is TGTGCCAGCAGCTTATCCCAGGGGAACACCGGGGAGCTGTTTTTT.

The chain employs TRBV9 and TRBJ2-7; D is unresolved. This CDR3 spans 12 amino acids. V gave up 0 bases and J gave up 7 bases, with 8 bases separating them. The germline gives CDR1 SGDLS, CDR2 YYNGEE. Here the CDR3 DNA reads TGTGCCAGCAGCGTAGACCAGGCAGAGCAGTACTTC. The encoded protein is CASSVDQAEQYF.

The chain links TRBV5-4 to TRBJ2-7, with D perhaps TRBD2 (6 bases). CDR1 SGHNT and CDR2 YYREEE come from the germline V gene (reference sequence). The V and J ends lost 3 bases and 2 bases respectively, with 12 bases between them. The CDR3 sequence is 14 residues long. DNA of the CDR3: TGTGCCAGCAGCTCGGGACTTCCCACCTACGAGCAGTACTTC. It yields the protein CASSSGLPTYEQYF.

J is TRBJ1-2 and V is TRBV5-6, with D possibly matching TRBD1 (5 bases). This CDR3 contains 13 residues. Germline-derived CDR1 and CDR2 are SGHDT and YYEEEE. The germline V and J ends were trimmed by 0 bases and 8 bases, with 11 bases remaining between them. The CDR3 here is CASSLGRVGGYTF. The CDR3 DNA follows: TGTGCCAGCAGCTTGGGCAGGGTCGGCGGCTACACCTTC.

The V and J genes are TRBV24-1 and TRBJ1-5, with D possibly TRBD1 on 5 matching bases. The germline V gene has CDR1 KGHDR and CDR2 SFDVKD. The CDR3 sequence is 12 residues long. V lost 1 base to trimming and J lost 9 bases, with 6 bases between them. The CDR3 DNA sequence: TGTGCCACCAGTGATTTAAGGGGGCCCCAGCATTTT. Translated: CATSDLRGPQHF.

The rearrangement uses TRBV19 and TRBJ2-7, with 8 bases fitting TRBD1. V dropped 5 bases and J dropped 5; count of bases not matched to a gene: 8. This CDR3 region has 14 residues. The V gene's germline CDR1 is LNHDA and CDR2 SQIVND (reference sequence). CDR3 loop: CASSLAGGVDEQYF. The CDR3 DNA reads TGTGCCAGTAGTTTGGCAGGGGGCGTCGACGAGCAGTACTTC.

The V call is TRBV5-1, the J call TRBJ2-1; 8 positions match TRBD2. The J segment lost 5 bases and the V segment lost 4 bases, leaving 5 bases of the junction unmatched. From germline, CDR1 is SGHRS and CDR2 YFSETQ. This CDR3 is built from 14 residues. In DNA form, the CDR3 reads TGCGCCAGCAGCACCAGCGGGGGCAACAATGAGCAGTTCTTC. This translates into CASSTSGGNNEQFF.

The CDR3 sequence is CASSQGGVMNTEAFF. For the CDR3, the DNA is TGCGCCAGCAGCCAAGGGGGGGTAATGAACACTGAAGCTTTCTTT. The rearrangement uses TRBV4-3 and TRBJ1-1, with D maybe TRBD1 (5 bases). CDR3 length: 15 residues. Between the trimmed V and J ends, which lost 1 base and 0 bases, there was a span of 9 bases. Germline V lookup: CDR1 LGHNA, CDR2 YSLEER.

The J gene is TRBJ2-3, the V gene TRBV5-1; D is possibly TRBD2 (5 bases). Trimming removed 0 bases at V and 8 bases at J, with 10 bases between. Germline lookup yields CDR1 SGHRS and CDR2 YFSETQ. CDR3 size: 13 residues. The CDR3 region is CASSLAGETTQYF. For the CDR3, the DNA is TGCGCCAGCAGCTTGGCCGGGGAAACTACGCAGTATTTT.

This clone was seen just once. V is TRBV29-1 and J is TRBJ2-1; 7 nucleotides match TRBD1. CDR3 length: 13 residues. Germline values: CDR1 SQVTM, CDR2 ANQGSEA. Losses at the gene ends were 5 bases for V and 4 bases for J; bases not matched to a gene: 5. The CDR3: CSVWQGDYNEQFF. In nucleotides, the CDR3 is TGCAGCGTTTGGCAGGGGGATTACAATGAGCAGTTCTTC.

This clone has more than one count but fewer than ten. CDR3 protein: CASSAPSQDSWDYGYTF. The CDR3 DNA sequence: TGTGCCAGCAGTGCCCCCTCGCAGGACTCGTGGGACTATGGCTACACCTTC. The chain has TRBV2 and TRBJ1-2; D is unclear. CDR1 and CDR2 (germline): SNHLY, FYNNEI. Trimming removed 4 bases at V and 3 bases at J, with 21 bases between. This CDR3 has 17 residues.

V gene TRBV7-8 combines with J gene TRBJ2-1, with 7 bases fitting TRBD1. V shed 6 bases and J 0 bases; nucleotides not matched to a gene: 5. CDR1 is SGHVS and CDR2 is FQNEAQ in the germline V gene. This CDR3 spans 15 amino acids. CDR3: CASRTTGSSYNEQFF. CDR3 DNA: TGTGCCAGCAGAACGACAGGGAGCTCCTACAATGAGCAGTTCTTC.

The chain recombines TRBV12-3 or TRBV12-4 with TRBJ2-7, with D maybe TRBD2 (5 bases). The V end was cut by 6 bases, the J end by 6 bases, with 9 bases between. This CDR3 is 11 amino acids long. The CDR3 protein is CASSSRGEQYF. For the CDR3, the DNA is TGTGCCAGCAGCTCCCGGGGCGAGCAGTACTTC.

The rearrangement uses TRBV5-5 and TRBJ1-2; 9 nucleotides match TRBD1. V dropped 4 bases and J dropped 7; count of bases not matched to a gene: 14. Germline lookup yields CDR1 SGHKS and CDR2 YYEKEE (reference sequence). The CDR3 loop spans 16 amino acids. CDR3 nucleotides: TGTGCCAGCAGCGTTGGGGGACTGGGGACAGGGCTTGGCTACACCTTC. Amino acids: CASSVGGLGTGLGYTF.